This TCR beta chain was profiled in a study of human T cells and chemical hapten exposure. Study information: Diphenylcyclopropenone, dosed weekly to the scalp, was given to patients throughout the approximately 24-week study.

Trimming shortened V by 1 base and J by 4 bases, and 9 bases separated the two germline ends. Looked up from germline, CDR1 is SEHNR and CDR2 is FQNEAQ (reference sequence). The CDR3 extends over 14 amino acids. TCRdb processed the RACE reads anew with MiXCR; each CDR3 protein has one entry. The sample lists fewer than 60,000 distinct CDR3 sequences, about 9% seen once, with 3.5% to 5% in the top ten. Time point described: patch test 1, 2 weeks after DPC sensitization. Treatment of the sample: therapeutic diphenylcyclopropenone sensitization with weekly scalp DPC. This clonotype was detected ten times or more.

The chain recombines TRBV7-9 with TRBJ2-3; a weak D match, TRBD2 (5 bases). The sample here was whole blood, taken in connection with sensitization to the hapten diphenylcyclopropenone (DPC). The TCR sequence derives from a woman in her forties or fifties with alopecia areata. Some clones in this sample may be carry-over from other donors' samples. The CDR3 bases are TGTGCCAGCAGCTTAGGTGGGAGCTCAGATACGCAGTATTTT. Protein product: CASSLGGSSDTQYF. The entire variable domain, with the rest obtained from reference TRBV7-9 and TRBJ2-3, is as follows: DTGVSQNPRHKITKRGQNVTFRCDPISEHNRLYWYRQTLGQGPEFLTYFQNEAQLEKSRLLSDRFSAERPKGSFSTLEIQRTEQGDSAMYLCASSLGGSSDTQYFGPGTRLTVL.